This T cell receptor (beta chain) derives from a study of shared clonotypes between healthy human individuals. The data were produced by immunoSEQ multiplex PCR, yet TCRdb's version contains in-frame clones alone and is incomplete. The sample lists more than 2 million clones; 90% to 96% were seen once. Specimen: naive CD4+ T cells sorted from blood. Subset given: CD45RA+ positively selected. This clonotype originated in a young man in good health.

CDR3 region: CASASQVGAGNTIYF. As DNA, the CDR3 is TGTGCCAGCGCCTCCCAGGTTGGGGCTGGAAACACCATATATTTT. The gene calls are TRBV9 and TRBJ1-3; D remains ambiguous. V was cut by 7 bases and J by 2 bases, with 16 bases left in between. CDR1 and CDR2 (germline): SGDLS, YYNGEE. This CDR3 region has 15 residues.